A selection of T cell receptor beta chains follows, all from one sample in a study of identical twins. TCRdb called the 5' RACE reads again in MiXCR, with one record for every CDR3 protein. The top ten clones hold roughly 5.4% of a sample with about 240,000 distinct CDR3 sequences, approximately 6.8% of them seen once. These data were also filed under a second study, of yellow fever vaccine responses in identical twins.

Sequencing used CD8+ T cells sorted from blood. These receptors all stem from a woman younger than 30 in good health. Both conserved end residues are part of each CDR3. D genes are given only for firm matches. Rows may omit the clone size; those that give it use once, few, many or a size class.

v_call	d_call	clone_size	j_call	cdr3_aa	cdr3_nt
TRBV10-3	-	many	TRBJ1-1	CAISDGGTEAFF	TGTGCCATCAGTGACGGGGGAACTGAAGCTTTCTTT
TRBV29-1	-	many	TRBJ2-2	CSVDKGPGELFF	TGCAGCGTTGACAAGGGCCCTGGGGAGCTGTTTTTT
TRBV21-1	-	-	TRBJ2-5	CASTRQGQQETQYF	TGTGCCAGCACCCGACAGGGTCAACAAGAGACCCAGTACTTC
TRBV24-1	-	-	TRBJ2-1	CATEEGGVEYEQFF	TGTGCCACGGAGGAAGGAGGGGTAGAATATGAGCAGTTCTTC
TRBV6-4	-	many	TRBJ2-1	CASSDSMEGVGEQFF	TGTGCCAGCAGTGACTCGATGGAGGGGGTAGGTGAGCAGTTCTTC
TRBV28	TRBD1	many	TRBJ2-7	CASRTGGNEQYF	TGTGCCAGCCGAACAGGGGGCAACGAGCAGTACTTC
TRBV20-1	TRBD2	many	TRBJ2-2	CSASTSGGRNTGELFF	TGCAGTGCTAGCACTAGCGGGGGACGGAACACCGGGGAGCTGTTTTTT
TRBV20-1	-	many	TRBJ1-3	CRASDSGNTIYF	TGCAGGGCAAGTGACTCTGGAAACACCATATATTTT
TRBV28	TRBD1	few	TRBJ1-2	CASSLAGTGGRGDYGYTF	TGTGCCAGCAGTTTAGCAGGGACAGGGGGCAGGGGGGACTATGGCTACACCTTC
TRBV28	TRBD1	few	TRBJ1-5	CASSPLTGGFDQPQHF	TGTGCCAGCAGTCCCCTGACAGGGGGCTTCGACCAGCCCCAGCATTTT
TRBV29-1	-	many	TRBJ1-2	CSVEWGAVGYTF	TGCAGCGTTGAATGGGGGGCGGTTGGCTACACCTTC
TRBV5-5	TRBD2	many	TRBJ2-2	CASSLEGGTPSGELFF	TGTGCCAGCAGCTTGGAGGGAGGGACCCCCTCCGGGGAGCTGTTTTTT
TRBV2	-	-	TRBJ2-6	CARLQDSGANVLTF	TGTGCCAGACTCCAGGACTCTGGGGCCAACGTCCTGACTTTC
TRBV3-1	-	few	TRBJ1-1	CASRTDRNTEAFF	TGTGCCAGCCGAACGGACCGTAACACTGAAGCTTTCTTT
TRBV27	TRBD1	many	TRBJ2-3	CASSSTWTGETDTQYF	TGTGCCAGCAGTAGCACTTGGACAGGGGAAACAGATACGCAGTATTTT
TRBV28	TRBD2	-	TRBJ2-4	CASSLSLAGGDIQYF	TGTGCCAGCAGTTTATCCCTAGCGGGAGGGGACATTCAGTACTTC
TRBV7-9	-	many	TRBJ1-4	CASSFPRGNSNEKLFF	TGTGCCAGCAGCTTCCCTCGGGGGAACAGTAATGAAAAACTGTTTTTT
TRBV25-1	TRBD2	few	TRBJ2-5	CASSASGTSRETQYF	TGTGCCAGCAGTGCCTCCGGGACTAGCAGGGAGACCCAGTACTTC
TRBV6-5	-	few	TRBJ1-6	CASSYSGRQGYNSPLHF	TGTGCCAGCAGTTACTCCGGTCGGCAGGGCTATAATTCACCCCTCCACTTT
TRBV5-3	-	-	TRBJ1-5	CARRQGVSSNQPQHF	TGTGCCAGAAGACAGGGAGTTTCTAGCAATCAGCCCCAGCATTTT
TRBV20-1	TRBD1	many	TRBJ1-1	CSAGQYTEAFF	TGCAGTGCGGGACAGTACACTGAAGCTTTCTTT
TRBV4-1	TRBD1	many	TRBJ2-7	CASSQGARDRSSYEQYF	TGCGCCAGCAGCCAAGGGGCCCGGGACAGGAGCTCCTACGAGCAGTACTTC
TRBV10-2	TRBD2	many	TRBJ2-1	CASSEGTSGGHEQFF	TGCGCCAGCAGTGAAGGGACTAGCGGGGGTCATGAGCAGTTCTTC